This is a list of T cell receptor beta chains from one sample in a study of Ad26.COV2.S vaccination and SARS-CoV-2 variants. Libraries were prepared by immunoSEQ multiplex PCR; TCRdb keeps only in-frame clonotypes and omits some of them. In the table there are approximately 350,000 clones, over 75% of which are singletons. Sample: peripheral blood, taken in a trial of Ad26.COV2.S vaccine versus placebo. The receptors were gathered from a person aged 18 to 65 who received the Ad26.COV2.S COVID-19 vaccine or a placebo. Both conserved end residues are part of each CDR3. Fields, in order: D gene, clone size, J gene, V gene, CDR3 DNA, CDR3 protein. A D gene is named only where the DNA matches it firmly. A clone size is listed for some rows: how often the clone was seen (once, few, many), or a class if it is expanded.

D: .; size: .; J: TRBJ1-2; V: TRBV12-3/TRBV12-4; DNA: TGTGCCAGCAGTTTGGGACTCTATGGCTACACCTTC; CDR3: CASSLGLYGYTF
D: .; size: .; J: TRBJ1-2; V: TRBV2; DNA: TGTGCCAGCAGTGAGGGGGGAGACAGAGGGCCTGGCACCTTC; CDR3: CASSEGGDRGPGTF
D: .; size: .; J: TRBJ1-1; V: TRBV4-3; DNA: TGCGCCAGCAGCCAAGATACGAACACTGAAGCTTTCTTT; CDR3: CASSQDTNTEAFF
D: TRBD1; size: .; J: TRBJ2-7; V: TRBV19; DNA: TGTGCCAGTAGTATTAGCCATGGACAGGTGGACGAGCAGTACTTC; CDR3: CASSISHGQVDEQYF
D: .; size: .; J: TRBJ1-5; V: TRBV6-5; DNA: TGTGCCAGCCGGGTCAGCAATCAGCCCCAGCATTTT; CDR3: CASRVSNQPQHF
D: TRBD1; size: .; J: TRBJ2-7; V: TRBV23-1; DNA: TGCGCCAGCAGTCAAAAACGGACAGGGGATCAGGCCGAGCAGTACTTC; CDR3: CASSQKRTGDQAEQYF
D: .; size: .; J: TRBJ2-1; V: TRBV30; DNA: TGTGCCTGGAGTTCCCCCCTCTACAATGAGCAGTTCTTC; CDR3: CAWSSPLYNEQFF
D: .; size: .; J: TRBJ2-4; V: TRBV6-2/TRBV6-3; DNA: TGTGCCAGCAGTTACGCTACAGGGGACTGGGACATTCAGTACTTC; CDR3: CASSYATGDWDIQYF
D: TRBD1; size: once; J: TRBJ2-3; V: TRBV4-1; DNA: TGCGCCAGCAGCCCTCCGGGACAGGGCTACACAGATACGCAGTATTTT; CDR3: CASSPPGQGYTDTQYF
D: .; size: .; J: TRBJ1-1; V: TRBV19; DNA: TGTGCCAGTAGTATTAGCTTGAACACTGAAGCTTTCTTT; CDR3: CASSISLNTEAFF
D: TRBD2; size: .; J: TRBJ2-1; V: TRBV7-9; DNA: TGTGCCAGCAGCTTAGCGCGGGGACTATACAATGAGCAGTTCTTC; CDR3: CASSLARGLYNEQFF
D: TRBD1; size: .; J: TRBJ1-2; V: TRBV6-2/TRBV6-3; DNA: TGTGCCAGCAGTTGGACAGGGGGGATCTATGGCTACACCTTC; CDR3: CASSWTGGIYGYTF
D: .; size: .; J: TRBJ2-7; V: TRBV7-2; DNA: TGTGCCAGCAGCTTAGAACCTAGGGGGGAGCAGTACTTC; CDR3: CASSLEPRGEQYF
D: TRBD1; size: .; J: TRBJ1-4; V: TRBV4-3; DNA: TGCGCCAGCAGCCATTACCGGGACAGGGTCTGGGAAAAACTGTTTTTT; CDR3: CASSHYRDRVWEKLFF
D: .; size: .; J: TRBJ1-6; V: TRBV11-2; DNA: TGTGCCACCGGGAGGGCGAGTGGGTCACCCCTCCACTTT; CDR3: CATGRASGSPLHF
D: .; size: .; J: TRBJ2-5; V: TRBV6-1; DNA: TGTGCCAGCAGTGAATATGGGACCCAAGAGACCCAGTACTTC; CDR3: CASSEYGTQETQYF
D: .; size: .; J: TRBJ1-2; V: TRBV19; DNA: TGTGCCAGTAGTCGGGAAACTGCTAACTATGGCTACACCTTC; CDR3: CASSRETANYGYTF
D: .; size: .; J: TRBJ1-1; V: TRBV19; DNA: TGTGCCGCCGGGAGGGAAGGGGGAAACACTGAAGCTTTCTTT; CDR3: CAAGREGGNTEAFF
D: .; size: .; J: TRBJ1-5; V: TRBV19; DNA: TGTGCCAGTAGTATTTCAGGGGATAGCAATCAGCCCCAGCATTTT; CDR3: CASSISGDSNQPQHF
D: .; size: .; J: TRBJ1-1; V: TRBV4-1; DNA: TGCGCCAGCAGCCCGGGACAGAACACTGAAGCTTTCTTT; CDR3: CASSPGQNTEAFF
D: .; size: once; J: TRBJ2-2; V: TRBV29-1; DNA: TGCAGCGCAAGGAGGGCTGGGGAGCTGTTTTTT; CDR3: CSARRAGELFF
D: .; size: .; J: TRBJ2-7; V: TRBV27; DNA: TGTGCCAGCAGAGGGCCGATCGCCTACGAGCAGTACTTC; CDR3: CASRGPIAYEQYF
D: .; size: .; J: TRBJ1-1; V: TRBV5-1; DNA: TGCGCCAGCAGCTTGGAATGGGGGCTTGATGAAGCTTTCTTT; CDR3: CASSLEWGLDEAFF
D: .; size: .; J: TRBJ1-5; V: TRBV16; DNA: TGTGCCAGCAGCCAATCCCGGGACTATAGATATAGCAATCAGCCCCAGCATTTT; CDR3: CASSQSRDYRYSNQPQHF
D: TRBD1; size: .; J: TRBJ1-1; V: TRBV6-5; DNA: TGTGCCAGCAGTTCGGGACAGGGGCGGACTGAAGCTTTCTTT; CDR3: CASSSGQGRTEAFF
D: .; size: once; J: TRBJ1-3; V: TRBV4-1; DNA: TGCGCCAGCAGCCAAGTGGGCCAGGGATACACCATATATTTT; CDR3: CASSQVGQGYTIYF
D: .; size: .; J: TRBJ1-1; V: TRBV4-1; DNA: TGCGCCAGCAGCCAATGGGGGCGAACTGAAGCTTTCTTT; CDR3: CASSQWGRTEAFF
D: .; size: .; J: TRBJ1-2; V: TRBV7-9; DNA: TGTGCCAGCAGGGGGGCGGCAGGACCTAACTATGGCTACACCTTC; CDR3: CASRGAAGPNYGYTF
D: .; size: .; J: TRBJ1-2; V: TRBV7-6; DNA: TGTGCCAGCAGCTTAGGGGTCGAGGATGGCTACACCTTC; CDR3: CASSLGVEDGYTF
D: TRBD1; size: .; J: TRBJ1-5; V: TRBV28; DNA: TGTGCCAGCAGTCAGAGGACAGGGGGAGGTAATCAGCCCCAGCATTTT; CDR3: CASSQRTGGGNQPQHF
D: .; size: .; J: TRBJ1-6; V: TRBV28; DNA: TGTGCCAGCAAACCCGGAACGGCCACGCGGGGTTCACCCCTCCACTTT; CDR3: CASKPGTATRGSPLHF
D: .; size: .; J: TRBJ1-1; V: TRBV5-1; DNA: TGCGCCACCCGAATCAGACTGAACACTGAAGCTTTCTTT; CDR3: CATRIRLNTEAFF
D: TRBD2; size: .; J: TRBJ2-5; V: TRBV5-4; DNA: TGTGCCAGCAGCTTGTCAGGCGGGGGGGTCGGAGAGACCCAGTACTTC; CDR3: CASSLSGGGVGETQYF
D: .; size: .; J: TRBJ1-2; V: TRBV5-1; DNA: TGCGCCAGCAGCTTGGACAGGGATGGCTACACCTTC; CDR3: CASSLDRDGYTF